This T cell receptor (beta chain) was identified in a study of shared clonotypes between healthy human individuals. Germline values: CDR1 SGDLS, CDR2 YYNGEE. This CDR3 is 15 amino acids long. V was shortened by 4 bases and J by 1 base, with 14 bases between the two germline ends. This clone was seen more than once but under ten times. Positive CCR7 selection of CD45RO-negative cells yielded the naive CD8 cells, and terminally differentiated effector memory CD45RA+ cells were excluded. Some clones are missing from TCRdb's copy, which holds only in-frame ones; the method was immunoSEQ multiplex PCR. The top ten clones hold roughly 1.8% of a sample with about 2.1 million clones, about 93% of them seen once.

The sequencing sample was made of naive CD8+ T cells from PBMCs. This TCR derives from a man between 18 and 29 years old in good health. Some clones in this sample may be carry-over from other donors' samples. The gene calls are TRBV9 and TRBJ1-1; unclear D gene. The chain's CDR3 is CASSLSEHSNTEAFF. The CDR3 DNA reads as TGTGCCAGCAGCCTCTCCGAACACTCGAACACTGAAGCTTTCTTT.